The 5 T cell receptor beta chains below were found in one sample sequenced in a study of T cells after yellow fever vaccination. From the 5' RACE reads, TCRdb called clonotypes with MiXCR, one entry per CDR3 protein. Of about 340,000 distinct CDR3 sequences in the sample, roughly 4.3% were seen once. The specimen was PBMCs, collected 5 days after the yellow fever booster vaccination. Source of these receptors: a man between 18 and 29 years old who received the YFV17D yellow fever vaccine.

The chain combines TRBV20-1 with TRBJ2-7; D is perhaps TRBD1 (6 bases). There are 13 residues in the CDR3. The germline CDR1 and CDR2 sequences are DFQATT and SNEGSKA (reference sequence). The V gene lost 3 bases and the J gene lost 7 bases, with 16 bases spanning the gap. CDR3: CSASKAGAREQYF. The CDR3, as DNA: TGCAGTGCTAGTAAGGCAGGGGCGAGGGAGCAGTACTTC.

The rearrangement joins TRBV30 to TRBJ1-6, with D possibly TRBD1 on 5 matching bases. This CDR3 contains 13 residues. V was shortened by 1 base and J by 4 bases, with 5 bases between the two germline ends. Germline V CDR1 and CDR2: GTSNPN, SVGIG (reference sequence). The CDR3, as DNA: TGTGCCTGGAGTGGGGGGTATAATTCACCCCTCCACTTT. Its protein product is CAWSGGYNSPLHF.

This clonotype has more than one count but fewer than ten. This rearrangement joins TRBV20-1 to TRBJ2-7, with TRBD2 matching over 7 bases. Germline V gene lookup returns CDR1 DFQATT and CDR2 SNEGSKA (reference sequence). This CDR3 comprises 14 residues. Trimming took 6 bases from V and 2 from J; bases not matched to a gene: 10. For the CDR3, the DNA is TGCAGTGCGCCAATAGCGGGCTACGCCTACGAGCAGTACGTC. This codes for CSAPIAGYAYEQYV.

This clonotype was seen many times. V and J are TRBV12-3 or TRBV12-4 and TRBJ2-1, with 10 bases identical to TRBD2. CDR3 size: 13 residues. V shed 6 bases, J shed 7 bases, and the junction held 3 bases outside the gene matches. The CDR3 DNA reads as TGTGCCAGCAGACCTAGCGGGGGAAATGAGCAGTTCTTC. Protein: CASRPSGGNEQFF.

This clonotype was detected only a few times. V is TRBV5-1 and J is TRBJ1-2, with D possibly matching TRBD1 (5 bases). Trimming shortened V by 0 bases and J by 4 bases, and 13 bases separated the two germline ends. Germline values: CDR1 SGHRS, CDR2 YFSETQ. CDR3 length equals 15 residues. This CDR3 reads CASSLDVGDVYGYTF. Here the CDR3 DNA reads TGCGCCAGCAGCTTGGATGTTGGGGACGTCTATGGCTACACCTTC.